Following are 24 T cell receptor beta chains from one sample sequenced in a study of T cell responses to AZD1222 COVID-19 vaccine. Using immunoSEQ multiplex PCR, the repertoire was profiled, and TCRdb retains in-frame clones only, with some absent. The sample has some 90,000 clones; approximately 90% are singletons. Sequencing was performed on peripheral blood, taken on day 0 of AZD1222 vaccination. All receptors come from an adult in good health.

CDR3 in DNA: TGTGCCAGCAGCTCAGTTTCCAGGGCCAATGAGCAGTTCTTC. This gives the protein CASSSVSRANEQFF. The chain carries TRBV9 and TRBJ2-1, with D tentatively TRBD1 (5 bases). Trimming took 4 bases from V and 6 from J, leaving 14 bases between them. CDR3 length: 14 amino acids. Per germline, CDR1 SGDLS and CDR2 YYNGEE.

The chain employs TRBV30 and TRBJ2-5, with TRBD1 as a possible D gene (6 bases). Germline V gene sequence: CDR1 GTSNPN, CDR2 SVGIG (reference sequence). V was pared by 8 bases and J by 3 bases, with 10 bases between. The CDR3 contains 11 residues. The CDR3 loop is CAVQGEETQYF. As DNA, the CDR3 is TGTGCCGTACAGGGAGAAGAGACCCAGTACTTC.

The chain employs TRBV3-1 (or the pseudogene TRBV3-2) and TRBJ1-1, with D uncertain. Trimming stripped 1 base from V and 1 base from J, with 7 bases between. The CDR3 spans 14 residues. The germline gives CDR1 LGHDT, CDR2 YNNKEL (reference sequence). CDR3 DNA: TGTGCCAGCAGCCAAGGAGTCCGGAACACTGAAGCTTTCTTT. Translated, it gives CASSQGVRNTEAFF.

The rearrangement joins TRBV5-4 to TRBJ2-3; weak D call: TRBD1 (5 bases). This CDR3 has 15 residues. Germline CDR1 SGHNT, CDR2 YYREEE (reference sequence). V was pared by 3 bases and J by 2 bases, with 13 bases between. CDR3 region: CASSSRQKDTDTQYF. CDR3 sequence (DNA): TGTGCCAGCAGCTCCCGACAGAAAGACACAGATACGCAGTATTTT.

The chain couples TRBV9 to TRBJ2-7, with D uncertain. This CDR3 comprises 15 residues. The germline gives CDR1 SGDLS, CDR2 YYNGEE. With 0 bases removed from V and 2 bases from J, the gap between germline ends came to 12 bases. In nucleotides, the CDR3 is TGTGCCAGCAGCGTAGCTATAGGCCTTCCCTACGAGCAGTACTTC. This sequence encodes CASSVAIGLPYEQYF.

The chain has TRBV10-2 and TRBJ2-1, with 8 nucleotides matching TRBD2. This CDR3 contains 15 residues. Unmatched junction bases numbered 9, after V lost 6 bases and J lost 5 bases. Germline CDR1 reads WSHSY; CDR2 reads SAAADI. This CDR3 is CASRTAGTSDNEQFF. The DNA of the CDR3 is TGCGCCAGCAGGACCGCCGGGACTAGTGACAATGAGCAGTTCTTC.

The J gene is TRBJ2-3, the V gene TRBV19; tentatively, D is TRBD1 (5 bases). The CDR3 is 14 residues long. CDR1 LNHDA and CDR2 SQIVND come from the germline V gene (reference sequence). The V gene lost 1 base and the J gene lost 1 base, with 6 bases spanning the gap. CDR3 sequence (DNA): TGTGCCAGTAGTATAGGCAGGGGCACAGATACGCAGTATTTT. Translated: CASSIGRGTDTQYF.

In its sample, this clone was seen a few times. The V gene is TRBV19, the J gene TRBJ2-2; 9 bases are shared with TRBD2. J was trimmed by 4 bases and V by 0 bases; bases with no gene match: 12. The CDR3 length is 19 residues. Germline loops: CDR1 LNHDA, CDR2 SQIVND (reference sequence). CDR3 sequence (DNA): TGTGCCAGTAGTATAGATCTTTTAGCGGGGGCCCTAGGCACCGGGGAGCTGTTTTTT. Translation gives CASSIDLLAGALGTGELFF.

CDR3 amino acids: CASSHSRNRAPDEQYF. CDR3 nucleotides: TGTGCCAGCAGCCATTCCCGGAACAGGGCTCCCGACGAGCAGTACTTC. The J gene is TRBJ2-7, the V gene TRBV9; a possible D gene is TRBD1 (6 bases). This CDR3 region has 16 residues. Trimming pared 4 bases from V and 5 bases from J, leaving 22 bases between. Per germline, CDR1 SGDLS and CDR2 YYNGEE.

The chain links TRBV28 to TRBJ1-2; D not certain. The CDR3 sequence is 12 residues long. Germline V lookup: CDR1 MDHEN, CDR2 SYDVKM. With 7 bases removed from V and 4 bases from J, the gap between germline ends came to 10 bases. The CDR3, as DNA: TGTGCCAGCACTGGCCGATCCTATGGCTACACCTTC. This gives the protein CASTGRSYGYTF.

V is TRBV27 and J is TRBJ2-7; D is unclear. There are 13 residues in the CDR3. V shed 3 bases and J shed 4 bases, with 10 bases lying between them. Germline CDR1 reads MNHEY; CDR2 reads SMNVEV (reference sequence). CDR3 bases: TGTGCCAGCAGTTTCCTCGGGCCTTACGAGCAGTACTTC. Protein sequence: CASSFLGPYEQYF.

The gene calls are TRBV3-1 (or the pseudogene TRBV3-2) and TRBJ2-7; 8 bases are shared with TRBD1. V gave up 2 bases and J gave up 11 bases; unmatched junction bases: 14. Germline assignment: CDR1 LGHDT and CDR2 YNNKEL (reference sequence). The CDR3 has 15 residues. The CDR3 DNA sequence: TGTGCCAGCAGCCAACGAGCAGGACAGGGATTTCCCAAGTACTTC. It encodes CASSQRAGQGFPKYF.

V gene TRBV30 combines with J gene TRBJ2-1, with a weak D call TRBD2 (6 bases). Trimming took off 3 bases at V and 13 bases at J, with 16 bases between the two ends. This CDR3 has 12 amino acids. Germline V gene data show CDR1 as GTSNPN and CDR2 as SVGIG (reference sequence). The CDR3 region has the DNA TGTGCCTGGAGGGGGAATGGGGACTTTCAGTTCTTC. Translating gives CAWRGNGDFQFF.

The chain joins TRBV3-1 (or the pseudogene TRBV3-2) to TRBJ2-5; no definite D call. The CDR3 covers 13 residues. CDR1 LGHDT and CDR2 YNNKEL come from the germline V gene (reference sequence). The V gene lost 4 bases and the J gene lost 1 base, with 7 bases spanning the gap. Written as DNA, the CDR3 is TGTGCCAGCAGCCCGTCTAGCCAAGAGACCCAGTACTTC. Encoded protein: CASSPSSQETQYF.

The CDR3: CASSLRFGTGVQNTEAFF. The DNA of the CDR3 is TGTGCCAGCAGCTTAAGGTTTGGGACAGGGGTCCAGAACACTGAAGCTTTCTTT. The chain recombines TRBV11-2 with TRBJ1-1; 10 positions match TRBD1. The J segment lost 1 base and the V segment lost 2 bases, leaving 10 bases of the junction unmatched. Looked up from germline, CDR1 is SGHAT and CDR2 is FQNNGV. This CDR3 is built from 18 residues.

This chain joins TRBV6-6 and TRBJ1-5; possible D gene TRBD1, 6 bases. CDR1 is MNHNY, CDR2 SVGAGI, per germline (reference sequence). Trimming shortened V by 5 bases and J by 6 bases, and 11 bases separated the two germline ends. The CDR3 contains 13 residues. CDR3 DNA: TGTGCCAGCAGTACAGGGTACGGTCAGCCCCAGCATTTT. Its translation: CASSTGYGQPQHF.

This clone has just one count. The chain is built from TRBV6-2 or TRBV6-3 and TRBJ1-5; 9 bases line up with TRBD1. This CDR3 spans 16 amino acids. Germline V gene data show CDR1 as MNHEY and CDR2 as SVGEGT. J gave up 0 bases and V 5 bases, and 5 bases lay outside the gene matches. The CDR3 reads CASSQQGAHSNQPQHF. In nucleotides, the CDR3 is TGTGCCAGCAGTCAACAGGGGGCGCATAGCAATCAGCCCCAGCATTTT.

V gene TRBV5-5 combines with J gene TRBJ2-5, with D uncertain. The V end lost 1 base, the J end lost 0 bases, and 7 bases lay between the germline ends. The length of the CDR3 is 14 residues. Germline V lookup: CDR1 SGHKS, CDR2 YYEKEE (reference sequence). The CDR3 DNA follows: TGTGCCAGCAGCTTGTGGCTGAACCAAGAGACCCAGTACTTC. Its protein is CASSLWLNQETQYF.

CDR3 protein: CASSSSQDHTGGSTDTQYF. The CDR3 DNA is TGTGCCAGCAGCAGCTCTCAGGATCACACGGGGGGCAGCACAGATACGCAGTATTTT. The chain links TRBV21-1 to TRBJ2-3; the D segment call TRBD2 is taken from the table without a DNA check. TRBV21-1 is a pseudogene locus. This CDR3 has 19 amino acids.

The chain uses TRBV3-1 (or the pseudogene TRBV3-2) and TRBJ1-1; D is possibly TRBD1 (6 bases). Looked up from germline, CDR1 is LGHDT and CDR2 is YNNKEL (reference sequence). Trimming removed 5 bases at V and 9 bases at J, with 16 bases between. The CDR3 covers 13 residues. CDR3 protein: CASSTPRGWKAFF. CDR3 coding DNA: TGTGCCAGCAGCACCCCCAGGGGCTGGAAAGCTTTCTTT.

This chain links TRBV5-1 with TRBJ1-1; 9 bases are a match to TRBD1. V was pared by 4 bases and J by 3 bases, with 7 bases of the junction left unmatched. The CDR3 is 15 amino acids. CDR1 SGHRS and CDR2 YFSETQ come from the germline V gene. The CDR3 sequence is CASSKDRGGDTEAFF. CDR3 sequence (DNA): TGCGCCAGCAGCAAGGACAGGGGAGGGGACACTGAAGCTTTCTTT.

V usage is TRBV5-4 and J usage is TRBJ2-5, with 8 bases matching TRBD2. There are 15 residues in the CDR3. From germline, CDR1 is SGHNT and CDR2 YYREEE (reference sequence). The V gene end was trimmed by 4 bases and the J gene end by 3 bases; junction bases not matched to a gene: 8. CDR3: CASSPNSGGKETQYF. DNA for the CDR3: TGTGCCAGCAGCCCGAACTCGGGGGGGAAAGAGACCCAGTACTTC.

V gene TRBV7-6 combines with J gene TRBJ2-7, with D perhaps TRBD1 or TRBD2 (5 bases each). CDR3 size: 15 residues. V was trimmed by 1 base and J by 0 bases, leaving 10 bases between them. Germline lookup yields CDR1 SGHVS and CDR2 FNYEAQ. The CDR3 protein is CASSLGSGPSYEQYF. The CDR3 nucleotides read TGTGCCAGCAGCTTAGGGTCGGGGCCCTCCTACGAGCAGTACTTC.

The chain joins TRBV6-1 to TRBJ1-5; the D gene is possibly TRBD1 (5 bases). The CDR3 is made up of 15 amino acids. Deletions cut 2 bases from V and 7 bases from J, with 15 bases between. Germline V CDR1 and CDR2: MNHNS, SASEGT. The CDR3 nucleotides are TGTGCCAGCAGTGAAAGTTCTGGCTGGGGGCAGCCCCAGCATTTT. The encoded protein is CASSESSGWGQPQHF.